The 27 T cell receptor beta chains listed next were all sequenced from one sample in a study of T cell responses to AZD1222 COVID-19 vaccine. Sequencing used immunoSEQ multiplex PCR; TCRdb keeps in-frame clones, though not all of them. The data contain 150,000 or so clones, nearly 95% of them singletons. The specimen was peripheral blood, collected on day 0 of AZD1222 vaccination. The receptors originated from an adult in good health.

The chain carries TRBV6-5 and TRBJ1-2; TRBD1 matches at 7 bases. V shed 5 bases, J shed 8 bases, and the junction held 11 bases outside the gene matches. In germline, CDR1 is MNHEY, CDR2 SVGAGI. CDR3 length: 14 amino acids. The CDR3 nucleotides read TGTGCCAGCAGTCCGACAGGGATCTTCGGGGGCTACACCTTC. Its protein product is CASSPTGIFGGYTF.

The rearrangement links TRBV7-9 to TRBJ1-4; maybe TRBD1 (5 bases). The germline V gene encodes CDR1 SEHNR and CDR2 FQNEAQ (reference sequence). CDR3 length equals 16 residues. The V gene lost 6 bases and the J gene lost 5 bases, with 19 bases spanning the gap. Here the CDR3 DNA reads TGTGCCAGCAGTATAGTGCGGGGCGTGAGAAATGAAAAACTGTTTTTT. Its protein product is CASSIVRGVRNEKLFF.

In DNA, the CDR3 is TGCGCCAGCAGCCAGCGACCGGGACAGGGGGCTTACGAGCAGTACTTC. Encoded protein: CASSQRPGQGAYEQYF. The chain joins TRBV4-1 to TRBJ2-7, with 12 bases identical to TRBD1. J lost 4 bases, V lost 3 bases, and 7 bases had no gene match. In germline, CDR1 is MGHRA, CDR2 YSYEKL. The CDR3 is made up of 16 amino acids.

The rearrangement links TRBV9 to TRBJ1-4; 8 nucleotides match TRBD1. The length of the CDR3 is 17 residues. V trimming: 1 base; J trimming: 5 bases; junction bases outside the gene matches: 10. Germline CDR1 and CDR2: SGDLS and YYNGEE. CDR3 sequence (DNA): TGTGCCAGCAGCGTAAATACAGGGGGAACTGGGAATGAAAAACTGTTTTTT. It encodes CASSVNTGGTGNEKLFF.

This chain links TRBV6-5 with TRBJ2-7; 8 bases align to TRBD2. Per the germline V gene, CDR1 is MNHEY and CDR2 is SVGAGI. This CDR3 spans 15 amino acids. Trimming at V came to 7 bases and at J to 2 bases, leaving 10 bases not matched to a gene. The CDR3 nucleotides are TGTGCCAGCACCCCCGGGGGGGCAGGAGCCTACGAGCAGTACTTC. Its translation: CASTPGGAGAYEQYF.

The chain employs TRBV2 and TRBJ1-2; TRBD1 might be the D (6 bases). CDR3 size: 14 residues. Trimming shortened V by 3 bases and J by 5 bases, and 13 bases separated the two germline ends. Germline CDR1 and CDR2: SNHLY and FYNNEI. CDR3 sequence: CASSDDRIQYGYTF. The CDR3 DNA sequence: TGTGCCAGCAGTGACGACAGGATCCAATATGGCTACACCTTC.

The rearrangement links TRBV20-1 to TRBJ2-5; tentatively, D is TRBD1 (5 bases). This CDR3 comprises 11 residues. CDR1 and CDR2 (germline): DFQATT, SNEGSKA (reference sequence). With 7 bases removed from V and 4 bases from J, the gap between germline ends came to 10 bases. In DNA, the CDR3 is TGCAGTGTCGCAAGGGGAGAGACCCAGTACTTC. It is translated as CSVARGETQYF.

V gene TRBV5-4 combines with J gene TRBJ1-1; D is unclear. The CDR3 contains 15 residues. The V gene lost 0 bases and the J gene lost 1 base, with 10 bases spanning the gap. Germline CDR1 reads SGHNT; CDR2 reads YYREEE (reference sequence). CDR3 sequence (DNA): TGTGCCAGCAGCTTGGTCGGCGGGCGGAACACTGAAGCTTTCTTT. Its translation is CASSLVGGRNTEAFF.

V and J are TRBV19 and TRBJ1-5, with D perhaps matching TRBD1 (5 bases). Trimming left V 3 bases short and J 3 bases short, with 9 bases between. The CDR3 consists of 14 residues. Germline values: CDR1 LNHDA, CDR2 SQIVND (reference sequence). As DNA, the CDR3 is TGTGCCAGTAGTATTAGCAGGGACAATCAGCCCCAGCATTTT. It translates to CASSISRDNQPQHF.

The rearrangement links TRBV7-8 to TRBJ2-1, with TRBD2 matching over 8 bases. From germline, CDR1 is SGHVS and CDR2 FQNEAQ. The CDR3 sequence is 15 residues long. The ends lost 1 base at V and 8 bases at J; junction bases unmatched: 7. CDR3 sequence reads: CASSLGLAGWDEQFF. The DNA for the CDR3 is TGTGCCAGCAGCTTAGGTCTAGCGGGCTGGGATGAGCAGTTCTTC.

The gene calls are TRBV28 and TRBJ1-2, with TRBD1 matching over 8 bases. CDR3 size: 12 residues. The V gene's germline CDR1 is MDHEN and CDR2 SYDVKM. Trimming took 4 bases from V and 5 from J; bases not matched to a gene: 0. CDR3 sequence reads: CASSYRGYGYTF. CDR3 coding DNA: TGTGCCAGCAGTTACAGGGGGTATGGCTACACCTTC.

The V and J genes are TRBV12-3 or TRBV12-4 and TRBJ1-2, with D perhaps TRBD1 (5 bases). V was trimmed by 5 bases and J by 7 bases, leaving 14 bases between them. The CDR3 runs 13 residues. This CDR3 reads CASSPRRAIGYTF. CDR3 bases: TGTGCCAGCAGTCCCCGCAGGGCGATTGGCTACACCTTC.

This clone has just a few counts. V gene TRBV9 combines with J gene TRBJ1-5; TRBD1 might be the D (6 bases). The CDR3 covers 15 residues. V lost 5 bases, J lost 1 base, and 13 bases lay in between. Per the germline V gene, CDR1 is SGDLS and CDR2 is YYNGEE. The CDR3 spells CASSPTGTSNQPQHF. The CDR3 DNA is TGTGCCAGCAGTCCCACCGGGACAAGCAATCAGCCCCAGCATTTT.

The chain is built from TRBV10-3 and TRBJ1-1, with D perhaps matching TRBD1 (6 bases). The V gene's germline CDR1 is ENHRY and CDR2 SYGVKD. This CDR3 contains 13 residues. V was cut by 11 bases and J by 8 bases, with 21 bases left in between. CDR3 DNA: TGTGCCTCCCGGGGGGTGGGACAAGTCGAAGCTTTCTTT. Amino acids: CASRGVGQVEAFF.

This chain uses TRBV15 with TRBJ1-1, with D perhaps TRBD1 (6 bases). Germline V gene lookup returns CDR1 LNHNV and CDR2 YYDKDF (reference sequence). CDR3 length: 17 amino acids. Trimming removed 1 base from V and 0 bases from J, with 15 bases in between. The DNA of the CDR3 is TGTGCCACCAGCAGAGGTGGGGGGCGAAATATGAACACTGAAGCTTTCTTT. Translating gives CATSRGGGRNMNTEAFF.

The chain is built from TRBV3-1 (or the pseudogene TRBV3-2) and TRBJ1-1, with D possibly TRBD1 on 6 matching bases. The CDR3 sequence is 14 residues long. Trimming removed 4 bases from V and 7 bases from J, with 16 bases in between. Per germline, CDR1 LGHDT and CDR2 YNNKEL (reference sequence). The CDR3 loop is CASSLPNRADEAFF. In DNA form, the CDR3 reads TGTGCCAGCAGCCTTCCAAACAGGGCGGATGAAGCTTTCTTT.

The chain couples TRBV28 to TRBJ2-7, with a tentative D call TRBD1 (7 bases). CDR3 length: 20 residues. In germline, CDR1 is MDHEN, CDR2 SYDVKM. Trimming pared 4 bases from V and 5 bases from J, leaving 33 bases between. This chain's CDR3 is CASSSGTAIWRDSKVDEQYF. The CDR3 DNA follows: TGTGCCAGCAGTTCCGGGACAGCTATATGGAGGGACTCAAAGGTGGACGAGCAGTACTTC.

The chain carries TRBV6-5 and TRBJ1-2; a weak D match, TRBD1 (5 bases). The CDR3 has 13 amino acids. V was trimmed by 2 bases and J by 7 bases, leaving 11 bases between them. The germline V gene has CDR1 MNHEY and CDR2 SVGAGI. CDR3 sequence: CASSYGQGLGYTF. The CDR3 DNA reads TGTGCCAGCAGTTACGGGCAGGGACTTGGCTACACCTTC.

The table lists this clone with a count of one. CDR3 sequence reads: CATSDWGGLSGANVLTF. CDR3 DNA: TGTGCCACCAGTGATTGGGGGGGACTCTCTGGGGCCAACGTCCTGACTTTC. V gene TRBV24-1 combines with J gene TRBJ2-6, with 7 bases aligning to TRBD2. Germline assignment: CDR1 KGHDR and CDR2 SFDVKD. The trim removed 2 bases at V and 0 bases at J, leaving 3 bases unmatched. The CDR3 has 17 residues.

The CDR3: CASSAPEEGQSTDTQYF. The DNA for the CDR3 is TGTGCCAGCAGCGCCCCGGAGGAAGGGCAGTCCACAGATACGCAGTATTTT. This chain uses TRBV21-1 with TRBJ2-3; the table's D gene call, TRBD2, was not cross checked with the DNA. TRBV21-1 constitutes a pseudogene. CDR3 length: 17 residues.

The V and J genes are TRBV7-9 and TRBJ2-2; D uncertain. Germline assignment: CDR1 SEHNR and CDR2 FQNEAQ (reference sequence). This CDR3 is 14 amino acids long. Trimming stripped 5 bases from V and 1 base from J, with 8 bases between. The CDR3 DNA sequence: TGTGCCAGCAGCCCCGACTGGAACACCGGGGAGCTGTTTTTT. It encodes CASSPDWNTGELFF. Supplemented by reference TRBV7-9 and TRBJ2-2, the full variable domain reads DTGVSQNPRHKITKRGQNVTFRCDPISEHNRLYWYRQTLGQGPEFLTYFQNEAQLEKSRLLSDRFSAERPKGSFSTLEIQRTEQGDSAMYLCASSPDWNTGELFFGEGSRLTVL.

This chain joins TRBV28 and TRBJ1-5; tentatively, D is TRBD1 (5 bases). CDR1 is MDHEN, CDR2 SYDVKM, per germline. The CDR3 contains 13 residues. The V end was cut by 5 bases, the J end by 1 base, with 6 bases between. CDR3 nucleotide sequence: TGTGCCAGCAGTCGGGACAGCAATCAGCCCCAGCATTTT. This gives the protein CASSRDSNQPQHF.

The chain recombines TRBV2 with TRBJ1-1; D not certain. CDR3 size: 14 residues. V shed 6 bases and J shed 1 base, with 12 bases lying between them. The germline V gene has CDR1 SNHLY and CDR2 FYNNEI. The CDR3 sequence: CASSPLGQNTEAFF. The CDR3 DNA reads as TGTGCCAGCAGCCCCCTAGGCCAGAACACTGAAGCTTTCTTT.

The chain is built from TRBV28 and TRBJ1-1, with a weak D call TRBD1 (5 bases). Deletions cut 3 bases from V and 8 bases from J, with 7 bases between. The length of the CDR3 is 11 residues. Germline CDR1 is MDHEN and CDR2 is SYDVKM. The CDR3 coding sequence is TGTGCCAGCAGTTTCGGGGGGGAAGCTTTCTTT. The encoded protein is CASSFGGEAFF. The full variable domain, in which reference TRBV28 and TRBJ1-1 provide the parts outside the CDR3, is DVKVTQSSRYLVKRTGEKVFLECVQDMDHENMFWYRQDPGLGLRLIYFSYDVKMKEKGDIPEGYSVSREKKERFSLILESASTNQTSMYLCASSFGGEAFFGQGTRLTVV.

The chain has TRBV11-1 and TRBJ1-2; 7 bases match TRBD1. CDR1 is SGHAT, CDR2 FQDESV, per germline (reference sequence). This CDR3 contains 13 residues. Losses at the gene ends were 5 bases for V and 4 bases for J; bases not matched to a gene: 4. This CDR3 reads CASSAGQTYGYTF. CDR3 sequence (DNA): TGTGCCAGCAGCGCGGGACAGACCTATGGCTACACCTTC. Supplemented by reference TRBV11-1 and TRBJ1-2, the full variable domain reads EAEVAQSPRYKITEKSQAVAFWCDPISGHATLYWYRQILGQGPELLVQFQDESVVDDSQLPKDRFSAERLKGVDSTLKIQPAELGDSAMYLCASSAGQTYGYTFGSGTRLTVV.

This chain connects TRBV24-1 to TRBJ2-1; D is possibly TRBD1 or TRBD2 (5 bases each). Trimming left V 5 bases short and J 0 bases short, with 13 bases between. Looked up from germline, CDR1 is KGHDR and CDR2 is SFDVKD. The CDR3 runs 16 residues. The CDR3 reads CATSGKGSDSYNEQFF. The CDR3 nucleotides read TGTGCCACCAGTGGGAAGGGGAGTGACTCCTACAATGAGCAGTTCTTC.

This CDR3 reads CASSFTGVGSPLHF. The DNA of the CDR3 is TGTGCCAGCAGTTTCACAGGGGTAGGTTCACCCCTCCACTTT. This chain links TRBV28 with TRBJ1-6; the match to TRBD1 covers 7 bases. The CDR3 length is 14 residues. Trimming took 3 bases from V and 9 from J; bases not matched to a gene: 5. CDR1 is MDHEN, CDR2 SYDVKM, per germline.